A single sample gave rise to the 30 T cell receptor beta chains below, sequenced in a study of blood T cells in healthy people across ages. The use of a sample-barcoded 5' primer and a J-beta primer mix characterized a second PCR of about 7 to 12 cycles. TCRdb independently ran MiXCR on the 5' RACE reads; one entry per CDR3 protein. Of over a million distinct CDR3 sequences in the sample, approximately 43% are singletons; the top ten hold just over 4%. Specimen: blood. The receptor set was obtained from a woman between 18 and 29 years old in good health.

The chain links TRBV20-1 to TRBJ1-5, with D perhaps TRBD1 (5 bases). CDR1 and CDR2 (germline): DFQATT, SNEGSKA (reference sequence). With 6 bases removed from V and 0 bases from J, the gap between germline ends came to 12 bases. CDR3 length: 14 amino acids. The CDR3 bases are TGCAGTGCAAAGCGACAGTATAGCAATCAGCCCCAGCATTTT. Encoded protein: CSAKRQYSNQPQHF.

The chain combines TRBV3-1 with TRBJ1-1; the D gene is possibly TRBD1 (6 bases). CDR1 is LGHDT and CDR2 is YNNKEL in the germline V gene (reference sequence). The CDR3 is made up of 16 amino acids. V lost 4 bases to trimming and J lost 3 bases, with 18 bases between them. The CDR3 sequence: CASSLRNGGRDTEAFF. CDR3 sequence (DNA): TGTGCCAGCAGCCTTAGAAATGGGGGCAGAGACACTGAAGCTTTCTTT.

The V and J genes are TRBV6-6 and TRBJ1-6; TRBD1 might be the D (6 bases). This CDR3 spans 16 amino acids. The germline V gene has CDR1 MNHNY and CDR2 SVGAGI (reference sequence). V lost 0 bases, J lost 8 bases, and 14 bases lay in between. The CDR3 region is CASSYSTSRGYSPLHF. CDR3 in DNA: TGTGCCAGCAGTTACTCGACCAGCAGGGGTTATTCACCCCTCCACTTT.

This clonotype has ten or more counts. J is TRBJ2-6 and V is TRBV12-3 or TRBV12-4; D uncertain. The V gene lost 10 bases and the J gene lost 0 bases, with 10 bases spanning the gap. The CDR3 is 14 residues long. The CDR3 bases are TGTGCCACCAGATCTAGCTCTGGGGCCAACGTCCTGACTTTC. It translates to CATRSSSGANVLTF.

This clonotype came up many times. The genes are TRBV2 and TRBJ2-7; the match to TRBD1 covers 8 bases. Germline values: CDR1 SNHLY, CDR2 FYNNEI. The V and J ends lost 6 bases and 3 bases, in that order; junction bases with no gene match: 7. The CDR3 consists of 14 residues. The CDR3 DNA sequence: TGTGCCAGCAGCCGCGCGGACAGGGTCTACGAGCAGTACTTC. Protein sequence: CASSRADRVYEQYF.

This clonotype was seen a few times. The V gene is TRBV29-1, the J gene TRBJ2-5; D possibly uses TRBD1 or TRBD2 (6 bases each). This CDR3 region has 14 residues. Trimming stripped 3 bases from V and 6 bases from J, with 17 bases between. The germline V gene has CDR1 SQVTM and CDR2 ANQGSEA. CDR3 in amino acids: CSVDVGGAGKTQYF. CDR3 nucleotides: TGCAGCGTTGACGTCGGGGGCGCGGGGAAGACCCAGTACTTC.

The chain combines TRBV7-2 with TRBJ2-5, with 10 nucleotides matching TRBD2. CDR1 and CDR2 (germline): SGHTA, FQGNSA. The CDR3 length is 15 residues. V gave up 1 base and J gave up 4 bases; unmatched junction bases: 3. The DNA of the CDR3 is TGTGCCAGCAGCTTAGAACTAGCGGGAACAGAGACCCAGTACTTC. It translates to CASSLELAGTETQYF.

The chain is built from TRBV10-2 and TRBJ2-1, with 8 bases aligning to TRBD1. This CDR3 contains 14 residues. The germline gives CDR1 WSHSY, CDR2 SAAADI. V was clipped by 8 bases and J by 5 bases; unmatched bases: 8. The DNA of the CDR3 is TGCGCCAGCGGCACAGGGGGTCGCAACAATGAGCAGTTCTTC. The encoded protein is CASGTGGRNNEQFF.

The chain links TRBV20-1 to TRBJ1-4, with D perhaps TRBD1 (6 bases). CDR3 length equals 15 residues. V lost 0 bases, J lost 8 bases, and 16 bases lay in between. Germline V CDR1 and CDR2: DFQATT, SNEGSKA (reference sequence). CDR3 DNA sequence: TGCAGTGCTAGAGATATGGGGGGGCGTAGAGAAAAACTGTTTTTT. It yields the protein CSARDMGGRREKLFF.

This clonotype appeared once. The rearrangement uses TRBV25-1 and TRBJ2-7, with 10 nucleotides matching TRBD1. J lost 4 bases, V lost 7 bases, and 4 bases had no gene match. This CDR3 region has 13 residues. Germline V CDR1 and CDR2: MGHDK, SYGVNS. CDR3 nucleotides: TGTGCCAGCACTCCGGACAGGGGGTACGAGCAGTACTTC. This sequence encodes CASTPDRGYEQYF.

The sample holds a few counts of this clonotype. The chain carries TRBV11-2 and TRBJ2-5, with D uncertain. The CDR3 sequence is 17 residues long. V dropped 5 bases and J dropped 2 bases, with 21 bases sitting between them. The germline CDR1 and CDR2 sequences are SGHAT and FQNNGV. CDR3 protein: CASSTPHRIFSQETQYF. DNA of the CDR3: TGTGCCAGCAGCACACCCCACCGAATATTTAGTCAAGAGACCCAGTACTTC.

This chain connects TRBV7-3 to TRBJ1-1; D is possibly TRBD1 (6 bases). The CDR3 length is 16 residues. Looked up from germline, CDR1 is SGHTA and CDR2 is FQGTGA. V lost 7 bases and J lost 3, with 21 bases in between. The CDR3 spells CASNHMGGGAYTEAFF. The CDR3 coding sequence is TGTGCCAGCAACCATATGGGCGGGGGGGCTTACACTGAAGCTTTCTTT.

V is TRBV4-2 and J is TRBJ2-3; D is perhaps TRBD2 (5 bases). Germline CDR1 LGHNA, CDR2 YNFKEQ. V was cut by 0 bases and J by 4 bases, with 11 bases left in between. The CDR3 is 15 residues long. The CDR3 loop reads CASSQEMGGSDTQYF. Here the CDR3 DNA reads TGTGCCAGCAGCCAAGAGATGGGCGGGTCAGATACGCAGTATTTT.

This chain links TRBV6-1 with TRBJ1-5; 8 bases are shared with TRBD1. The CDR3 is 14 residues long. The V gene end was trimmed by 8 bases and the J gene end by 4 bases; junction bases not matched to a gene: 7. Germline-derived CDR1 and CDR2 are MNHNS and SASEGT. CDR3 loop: CASEDRVRNQPQHF. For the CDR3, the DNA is TGTGCCAGCGAGGACAGGGTCCGTAATCAGCCCCAGCATTTT.

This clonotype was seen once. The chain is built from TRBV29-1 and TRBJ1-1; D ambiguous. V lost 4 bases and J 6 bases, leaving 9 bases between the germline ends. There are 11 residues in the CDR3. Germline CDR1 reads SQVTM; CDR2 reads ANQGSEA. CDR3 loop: CSVVLTAEAFF. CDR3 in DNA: TGCAGCGTTGTTCTAACCGCTGAAGCTTTCTTT.

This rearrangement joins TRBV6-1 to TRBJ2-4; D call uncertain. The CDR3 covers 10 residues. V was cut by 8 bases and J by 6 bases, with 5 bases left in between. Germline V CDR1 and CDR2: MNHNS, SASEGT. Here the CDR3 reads CASLLNIQYF. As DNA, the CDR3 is TGTGCCAGCCTTTTAAACATTCAGTACTTC.

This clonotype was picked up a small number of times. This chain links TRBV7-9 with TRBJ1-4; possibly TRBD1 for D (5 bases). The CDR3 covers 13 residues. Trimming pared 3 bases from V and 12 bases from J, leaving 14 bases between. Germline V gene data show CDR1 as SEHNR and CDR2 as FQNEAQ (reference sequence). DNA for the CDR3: TGTGCCAGCAGCTTGTTGGGGGAGAAGCAACTGTTTTTT. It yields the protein CASSLLGEKQLFF.

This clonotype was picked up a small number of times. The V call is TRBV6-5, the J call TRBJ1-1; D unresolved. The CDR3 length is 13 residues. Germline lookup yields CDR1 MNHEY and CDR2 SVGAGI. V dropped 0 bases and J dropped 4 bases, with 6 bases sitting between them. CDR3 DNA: TGTGCCAGCAGTTACTCGTCCCGCACTGAAGCTTTCTTT. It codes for CASSYSSRTEAFF.

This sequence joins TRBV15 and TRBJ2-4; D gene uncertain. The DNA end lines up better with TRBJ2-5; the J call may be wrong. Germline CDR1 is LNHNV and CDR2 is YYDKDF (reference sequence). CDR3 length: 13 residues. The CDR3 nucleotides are TGTGCCACCAGCAGAGATTTAGTAGAGACCCAGTACTTC. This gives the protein CATSRDLVETQYF.

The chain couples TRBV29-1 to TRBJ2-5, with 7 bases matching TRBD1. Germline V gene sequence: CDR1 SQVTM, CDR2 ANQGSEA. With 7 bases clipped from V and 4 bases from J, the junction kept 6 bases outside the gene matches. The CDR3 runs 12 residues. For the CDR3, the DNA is TGCAGCGAAACGACAGGGCGAGAGACCCAGTACTTC. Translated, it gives CSETTGRETQYF.

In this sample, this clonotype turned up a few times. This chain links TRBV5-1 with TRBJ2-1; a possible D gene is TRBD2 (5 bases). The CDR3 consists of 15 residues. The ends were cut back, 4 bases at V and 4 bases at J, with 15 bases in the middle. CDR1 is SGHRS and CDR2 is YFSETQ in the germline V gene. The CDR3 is CASSPPVLGYNEQFF. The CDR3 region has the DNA TGCGCCAGCAGCCCCCCCGTACTAGGGTACAATGAGCAGTTCTTC.

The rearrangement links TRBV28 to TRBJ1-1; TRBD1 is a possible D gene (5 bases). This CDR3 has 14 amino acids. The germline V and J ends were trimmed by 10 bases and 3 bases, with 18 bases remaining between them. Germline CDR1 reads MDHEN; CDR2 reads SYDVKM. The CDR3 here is CATKGVTRDTEAFF. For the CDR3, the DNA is TGTGCCACCAAAGGGGTGACCAGGGACACTGAAGCTTTCTTT.

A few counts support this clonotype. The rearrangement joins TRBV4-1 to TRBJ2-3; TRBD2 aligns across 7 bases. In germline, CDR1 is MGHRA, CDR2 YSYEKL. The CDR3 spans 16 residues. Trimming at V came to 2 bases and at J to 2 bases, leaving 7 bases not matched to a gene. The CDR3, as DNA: TGCGCCAGCAGCCAAAAGGGAAGCGGGACCACAGATACGCAGTATTTT. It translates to CASSQKGSGTTDTQYF.

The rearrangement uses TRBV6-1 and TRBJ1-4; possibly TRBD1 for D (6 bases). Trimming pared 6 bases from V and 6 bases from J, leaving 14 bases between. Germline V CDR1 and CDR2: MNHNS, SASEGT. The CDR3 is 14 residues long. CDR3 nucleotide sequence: TGTGCCAGCAGCCAACAGGGTGTCGATGAAAAACTGTTTTTT. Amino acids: CASSQQGVDEKLFF.

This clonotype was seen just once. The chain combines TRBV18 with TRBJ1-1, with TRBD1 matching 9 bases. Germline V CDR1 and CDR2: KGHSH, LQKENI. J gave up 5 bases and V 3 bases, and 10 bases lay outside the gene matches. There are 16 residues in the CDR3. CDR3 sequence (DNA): TGTGCCAGCTCACCCGGGACAGGGAGACGAGAAACTGAAGCTTTCTTT. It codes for CASSPGTGRRETEAFF.

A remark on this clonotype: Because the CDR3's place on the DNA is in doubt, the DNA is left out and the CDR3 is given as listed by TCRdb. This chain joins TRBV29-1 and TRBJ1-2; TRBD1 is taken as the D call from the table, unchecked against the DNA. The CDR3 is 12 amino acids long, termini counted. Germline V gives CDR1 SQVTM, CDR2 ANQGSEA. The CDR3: CSGLTGDYGCTF.

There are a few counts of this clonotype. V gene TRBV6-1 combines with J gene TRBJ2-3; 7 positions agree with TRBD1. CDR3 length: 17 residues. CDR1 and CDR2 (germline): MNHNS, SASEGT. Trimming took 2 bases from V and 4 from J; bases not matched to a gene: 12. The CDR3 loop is CASSESSTGFVADTQYF. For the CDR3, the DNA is TGTGCCAGCAGTGAATCTTCGACAGGGTTTGTGGCAGATACGCAGTATTTT.

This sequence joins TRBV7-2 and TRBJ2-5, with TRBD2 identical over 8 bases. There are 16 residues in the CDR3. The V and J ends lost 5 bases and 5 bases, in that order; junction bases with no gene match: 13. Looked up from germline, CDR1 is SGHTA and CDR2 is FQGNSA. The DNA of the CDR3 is TGTGCCAGCAGCCACGCCCCCGGGACTAGGATCGAGACCCAGTACTTC. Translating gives CASSHAPGTRIETQYF.

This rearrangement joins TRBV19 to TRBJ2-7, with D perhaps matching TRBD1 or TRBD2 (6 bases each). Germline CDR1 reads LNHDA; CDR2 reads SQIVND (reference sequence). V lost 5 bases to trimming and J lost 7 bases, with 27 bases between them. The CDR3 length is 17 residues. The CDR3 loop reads CASSPGSGAINYNEQYF. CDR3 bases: TGTGCCAGTAGTCCCGGTTCGGGGGCGATTAACTACAATGAGCAGTACTTC.

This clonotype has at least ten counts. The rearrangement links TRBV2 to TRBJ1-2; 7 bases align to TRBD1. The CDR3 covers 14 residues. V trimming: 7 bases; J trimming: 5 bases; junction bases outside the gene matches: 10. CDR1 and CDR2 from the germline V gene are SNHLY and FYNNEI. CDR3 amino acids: CASKFRDSGYGYTF. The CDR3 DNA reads TGTGCCAGCAAGTTCCGGGACAGCGGGTATGGCTACACCTTC.